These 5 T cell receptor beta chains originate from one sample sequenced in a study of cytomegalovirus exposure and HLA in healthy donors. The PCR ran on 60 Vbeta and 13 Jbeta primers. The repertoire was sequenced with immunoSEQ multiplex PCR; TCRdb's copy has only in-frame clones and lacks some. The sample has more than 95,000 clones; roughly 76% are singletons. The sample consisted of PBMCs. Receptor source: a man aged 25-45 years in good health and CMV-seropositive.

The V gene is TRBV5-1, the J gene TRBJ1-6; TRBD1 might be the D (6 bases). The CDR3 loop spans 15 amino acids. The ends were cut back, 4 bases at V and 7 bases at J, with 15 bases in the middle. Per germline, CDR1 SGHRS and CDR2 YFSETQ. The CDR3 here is CASSRQQGWNSPLHF. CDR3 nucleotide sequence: TGCGCCAGCAGCCGTCAACAGGGTTGGAATTCACCCCTCCACTTT.

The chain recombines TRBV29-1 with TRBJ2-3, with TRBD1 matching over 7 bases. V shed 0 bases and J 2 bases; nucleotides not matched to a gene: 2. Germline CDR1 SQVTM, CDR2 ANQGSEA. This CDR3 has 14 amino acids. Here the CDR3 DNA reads TGCAGCGTTGAAGAAGGGGGCCTCACAGATACGCAGTATTTT. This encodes CSVEEGGLTDTQYF.

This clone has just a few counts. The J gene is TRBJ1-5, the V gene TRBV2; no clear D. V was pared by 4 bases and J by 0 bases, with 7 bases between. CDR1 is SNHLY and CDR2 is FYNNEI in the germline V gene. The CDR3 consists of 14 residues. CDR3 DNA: TGTGCCAGCAGTGCGGGGAATAGCAATCAGCCCCAGCATTTT. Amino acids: CASSAGNSNQPQHF.

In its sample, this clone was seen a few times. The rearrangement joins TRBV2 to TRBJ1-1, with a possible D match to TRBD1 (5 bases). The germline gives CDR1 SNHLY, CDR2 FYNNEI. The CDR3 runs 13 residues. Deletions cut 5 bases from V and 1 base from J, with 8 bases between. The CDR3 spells CASSTTGNTEAFF. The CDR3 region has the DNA TGTGCCAGCAGTACCACAGGGAACACTGAAGCTTTCTTT.

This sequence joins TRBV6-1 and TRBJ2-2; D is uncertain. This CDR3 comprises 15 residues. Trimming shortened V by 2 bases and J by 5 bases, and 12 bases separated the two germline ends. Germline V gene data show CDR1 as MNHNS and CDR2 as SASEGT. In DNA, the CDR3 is TGTGCCAGCAGTGAAATGGCCCTGCCGACCGGGGAGCTGTTTTTT. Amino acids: CASSEMALPTGELFF.